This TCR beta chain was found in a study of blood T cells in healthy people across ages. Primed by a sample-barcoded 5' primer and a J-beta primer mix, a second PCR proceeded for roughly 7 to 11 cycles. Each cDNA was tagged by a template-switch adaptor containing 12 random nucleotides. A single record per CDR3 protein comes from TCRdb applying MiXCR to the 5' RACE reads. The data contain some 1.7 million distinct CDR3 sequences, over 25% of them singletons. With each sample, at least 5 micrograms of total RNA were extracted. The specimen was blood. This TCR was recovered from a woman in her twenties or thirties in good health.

The CDR3 sequence is CSARRLGDNEQFF. In DNA, the CDR3 is TGCAGTGCTAGAAGACTAGGGGACAATGAGCAGTTCTTC. V is TRBV20-1 and J is TRBJ2-1; D may be TRBD2 (6 bases). Looked up from germline, CDR1 is DFQATT and CDR2 is SNEGSKA (reference sequence). The CDR3 is 13 amino acids. Trimming cost V 2 bases and J 5 bases, with 10 bases left between them.